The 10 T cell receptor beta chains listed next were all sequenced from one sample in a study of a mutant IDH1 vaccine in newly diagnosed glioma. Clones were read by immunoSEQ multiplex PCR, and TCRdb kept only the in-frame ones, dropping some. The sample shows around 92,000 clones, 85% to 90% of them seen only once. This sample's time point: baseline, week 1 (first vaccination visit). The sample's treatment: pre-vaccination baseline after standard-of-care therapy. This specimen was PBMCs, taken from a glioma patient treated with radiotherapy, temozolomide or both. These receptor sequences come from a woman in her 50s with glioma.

In DNA form, the CDR3 reads TGTGCCAGCATCGGCGAGCAGTACTTC. It translates to CASIGEQYF. The chain joins TRBV9 to TRBJ2-7; D not resolved. Per germline, CDR1 SGDLS and CDR2 YYNGEE. With 6 bases removed from V and 6 bases from J, the gap between germline ends came to 4 bases. The CDR3 has 9 amino acids.

The CDR3 protein is CATEGAMGTEAFF. As DNA, the CDR3 is TGTGCCACCGAGGGGGCGATGGGCACTGAAGCTTTCTTT. The genes are TRBV5-4 and TRBJ1-1; 7 nucleotides line up with TRBD1. V lost 9 bases, J lost 4 bases, and 9 bases stayed unmatched. The CDR3 contains 13 residues. The germline V gene has CDR1 SGHNT and CDR2 YYREEE (reference sequence).

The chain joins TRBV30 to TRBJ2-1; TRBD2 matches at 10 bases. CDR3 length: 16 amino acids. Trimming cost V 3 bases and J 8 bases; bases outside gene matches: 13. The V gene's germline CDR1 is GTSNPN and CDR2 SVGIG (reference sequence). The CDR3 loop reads CAWSALGAGGLDEQFF. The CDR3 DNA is TGTGCCTGGAGCGCCTTGGGAGCGGGAGGGCTCGATGAGCAGTTCTTC. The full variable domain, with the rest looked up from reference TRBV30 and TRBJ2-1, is SQTIHQWPATLVQPVGSPLSLECTVEGTSNPNLYWYRQAAGRGLQLLFYSVGIGQISSEVPQNLSASRPQDRQFILSSKKLLLSDSGFYLCAWSALGAGGLDEQFFGPGTRLTVL.

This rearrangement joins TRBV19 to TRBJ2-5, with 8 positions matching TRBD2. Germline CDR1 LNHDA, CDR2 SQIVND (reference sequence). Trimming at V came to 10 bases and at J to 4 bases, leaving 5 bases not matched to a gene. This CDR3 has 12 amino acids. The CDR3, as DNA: TGTGCCACCCAACGGGGGGGAGAGACCCAGTACTTC. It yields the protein CATQRGGETQYF. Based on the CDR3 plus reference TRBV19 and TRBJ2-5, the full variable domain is DGGITQSPKYLFRKEGQNVTLSCEQNLNHDAMYWYRQDPGQGLRLIYYSQIVNDFQKGDIAEGYSVSREKKESFPLTVTSAQKNPTAFYLCATQRGGETQYFGPGTRLLVL.

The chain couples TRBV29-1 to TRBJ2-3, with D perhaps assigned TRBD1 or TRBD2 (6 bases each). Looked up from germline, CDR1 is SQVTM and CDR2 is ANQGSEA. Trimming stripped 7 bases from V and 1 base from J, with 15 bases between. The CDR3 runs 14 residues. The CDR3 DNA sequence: TGCAGCGCTTCGGGGGCGCAGGGCACAGATACGCAGTATTTT. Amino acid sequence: CSASGAQGTDTQYF.

The CDR3 DNA is TGTGCCAGCAGCTTTAGGGTTTCGTTTGAGACCCAGTACTTC. It specifies CASSFRVSFETQYF. The chain joins TRBV5-6 to TRBJ2-5; D is unresolved. Germline loops: CDR1 SGHDT, CDR2 YYEEEE. The ends were cut back, 2 bases at V and 5 bases at J, with 13 bases in the middle. This CDR3 region has 14 residues. The complete variable domain, with remaining parts taken from reference TRBV5-6 and TRBJ2-5, reads DAGVTQSPTHLIKTRGQQVTLRCSPKSGHDTVSWYQQALGQGPQFIFQYYEEEERQRGNFPDRFSGHQFPNYSSELNVNALLLGDSALYLCASSFRVSFETQYFGPGTRLLVL.

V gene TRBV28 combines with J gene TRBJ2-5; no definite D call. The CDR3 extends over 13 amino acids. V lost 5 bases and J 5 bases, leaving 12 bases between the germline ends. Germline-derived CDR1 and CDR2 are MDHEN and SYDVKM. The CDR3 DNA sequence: TGTGCCAGCAGTCCCTGGCTGGGGGAGACCCAGTACTTC. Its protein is CASSPWLGETQYF.

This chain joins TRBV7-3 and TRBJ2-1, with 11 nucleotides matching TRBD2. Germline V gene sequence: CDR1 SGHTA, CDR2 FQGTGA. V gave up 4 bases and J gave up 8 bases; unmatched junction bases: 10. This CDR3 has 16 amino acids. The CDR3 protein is CASSSPTSGKRYEQFF. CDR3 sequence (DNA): TGTGCCAGCAGCTCCCCGACTAGCGGGAAACGCTATGAGCAGTTCTTC.

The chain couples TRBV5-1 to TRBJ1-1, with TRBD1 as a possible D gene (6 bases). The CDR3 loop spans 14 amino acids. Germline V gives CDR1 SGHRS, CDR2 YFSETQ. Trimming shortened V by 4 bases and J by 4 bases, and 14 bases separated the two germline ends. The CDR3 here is CASSPSPGATEAFF. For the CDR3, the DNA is TGCGCCAGCAGCCCCAGTCCGGGGGCCACTGAAGCTTTCTTT.

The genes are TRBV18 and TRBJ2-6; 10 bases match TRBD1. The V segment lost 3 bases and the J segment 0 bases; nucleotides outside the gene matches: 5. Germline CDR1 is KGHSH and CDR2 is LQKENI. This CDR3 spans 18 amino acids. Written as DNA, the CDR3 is TGTGCCAGCTCACCTAGGGACAGGGGCAACTCTGGGGCCAACGTCCTGACTTTC. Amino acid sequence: CASSPRDRGNSGANVLTF.